Listed below are T cell receptor beta chains from one sample, sequenced in a study of blood T cell repertoires in COVID-19. The assay was immunoSEQ multiplex PCR, and TCRdb's table has in-frame clones only and misses some. The sample lists 35,000 to 45,000 clones, roughly 68% occurring once. Sequencing was done on a sample of peripheral blood. The receptor set was obtained from a man at least 80 years old with acute or convalescent COVID-19. CDR3s include the opening cysteine and the closing phenylalanine or tryptophan. A D gene is named only where the DNA matches it firmly. Not every row has a clone size; where given, it reads once, few, many or a size class.

V,D,size,J,DNA,CDR3
TRBV24-1,.,.,TRBJ2-3,TGTGCCACCAGTGACCCAACAGGGAACAATACGCAGTATTTT,CATSDPTGNNTQYF
TRBV7-3,TRBD1,.,TRBJ2-6,TGTGCCAGCAGCCCCTCGGGACAGGGTTCCGCTGGGGCCAACGTCCTGACTTTC,CASSPSGQGSAGANVLTF
TRBV5-4,.,.,TRBJ2-1,TGTGCCAGCAGCTTGGGGCTAGCGATTAGGAATGAGCAGTTCTTC,CASSLGLAIRNEQFF
TRBV10-2,.,.,TRBJ1-5,TGCGCCAGCAGTCCGCTCAAGCTAGGGGCGGCCCGGAGCAATCAGCCCCAGCATTTT,CASSPLKLGAARSNQPQHF
TRBV6-5,.,.,TRBJ1-4,TGTGCCAGCAGTTACTCGAGTCTCGCGACTAATGAAAAACTGTTTTTT,CASSYSSLATNEKLFF
TRBV28,.,.,TRBJ2-1,TGTGCCAGCAGTTCCGCTAGGAGGAATGAGCAGTTCTTC,CASSSARRNEQFF
TRBV28,.,.,TRBJ1-1,TGTGCCAGCACGTTTGGAGGCCTCGCCACTGAAGCTTTCTTT,CASTFGGLATEAFF
TRBV6-5,TRBD2,.,TRBJ2-7,TGTGCCAGCAGCGGGAGGGGATCGAGCTACGAGCAGTACTTC,CASSGRGSSYEQYF
TRBV30,.,.,TRBJ1-2,TGTGCCTGGGGCGGCAGACAAATCCAGAACTATGGCTACACCTTC,CAWGGRQIQNYGYTF
TRBV5-1,.,.,TRBJ1-1,TGCGCCAGTGCGGGGGGATCCGTTGCTGAAGCTTTCTTT,CASAGGSVAEAFF
TRBV30,.,.,TRBJ2-7,TGTGCCTGGAGTGTACCTCCTCTAGGAGCCGTGCAGTACTTC,CAWSVPPLGAVQYF
TRBV30,TRBD1,.,TRBJ1-5,TGTGCCTGGAGTGTACGCTGGGGACAGGGAAGCAATCAGCCCCAGCATTTT,CAWSVRWGQGSNQPQHF
TRBV18,TRBD2,.,TRBJ2-7,TGTGCCAGCTCACCTGGACTAGCGGGACAGGACGAGCAGTACTTC,CASSPGLAGQDEQYF
TRBV7-3,.,.,TRBJ2-2,TGTGCCAGCAGCTTAACAAGTTTCGGGGAGGAGCTGTTTTTT,CASSLTSFGEELFF
TRBV5-4,.,few,TRBJ2-2,TGTGCCAGCACCGAGGGGGGGAGAACCGGGGAGCTGTTTTTT,CASTEGGRTGELFF
TRBV7-9,TRBD2,.,TRBJ2-7,TGTGCCAGCAGCTTAGCCGCTAGCGGGAGCTACGAGCAGTACTTC,CASSLAASGSYEQYF
TRBV18,TRBD2,once,TRBJ2-2,TGTGCCAGCTCCTACGACGGGACTAGCGGGAACACCGGGGAGCTGTTTTTT,CASSYDGTSGNTGELFF
TRBV28,.,once,TRBJ1-2,TGTGCCAGCAGCCCGCCGGGGGTCTATGGCTACACCTTC,CASSPPGVYGYTF
TRBV28,.,many,TRBJ2-7,TGTGCCAGCAGTTTACTGTCCTCCGAGCAGTACTTC,CASSLLSSEQYF
TRBV25-1,TRBD1,.,TRBJ1-4,TGTGCCAGCAGTGAGTTGCAGGGGGCACAGGTAAAACTGTTTTTT,CASSELQGAQVKLFF
TRBV11-2,.,.,TRBJ2-1,TGTGCCAGCAGCTCCCCCCGAGGGAGGAATGAGCAGTTCTTC,CASSSPRGRNEQFF
TRBV28,TRBD1,once,TRBJ1-4,TGTGCCAGCAGTTCTACGACAGGGGGAAGAGAAAAACTGTTTTTT,CASSSTTGGREKLFF
TRBV18,TRBD2,.,TRBJ2-1,TGTGCCAGCTCAGGACTAGCGGGTTACAATGAGCAGTTCTTC,CASSGLAGYNEQFF
TRBV9,TRBD1,.,TRBJ1-1,TGTGCCAGCAGCGTAGTCGGGACAGGGGACACTGAAGCTTTCTTT,CASSVVGTGDTEAFF
TRBV24-1,TRBD2,.,TRBJ2-2,TGTGCCACCAGTGATCCCCTCGCGGGGAGGGTCGGGGAGCTGTTTTTT,CATSDPLAGRVGELFF
TRBV14,.,.,TRBJ2-3,TGTGCCAGCAGCCAAGCGAACATAGCCCCTAAGGATACGCAGTATTTT,CASSQANIAPKDTQYF
TRBV30,TRBD1,.,TRBJ2-2,TGTGCCTTTACAGGGGGCCTCCCCACCGGGGAGCTGTTTTTT,CAFTGGLPTGELFF
TRBV7-6,TRBD1,.,TRBJ1-6,TGTGCCAGCAGTTACAGGGGCAATAATTCACCCCTCCACTTT,CASSYRGNNSPLHF
TRBV30,.,many,TRBJ2-7,TGTGCCTGGAGTTATGTATATTCCCCCTCCTACGAGCAGTACTTC,CAWSYVYSPSYEQYF
TRBV6-6,TRBD2,once,TRBJ2-5,TGTGCCAGCAGCCCCGGGGGGGGGCAGGAGACCCAGTACTTC,CASSPGGGQETQYF
TRBV10-3,.,.,TRBJ2-1,TGTGCCATCAGTGAAGTCCTCCTAGATGAGCAGTTCTTC,CAISEVLLDEQFF
TRBV19,.,.,TRBJ2-1,TGTGCCAGTAGCCCCATGGGGGGGCGGAATGAGCAGTTCTTC,CASSPMGGRNEQFF
TRBV4-3,.,.,TRBJ2-1,TGCGCCAGCAGCCAAGGTGCGGGCTCCTACAATGAGCAGTTCTTC,CASSQGAGSYNEQFF
TRBV6-5,.,.,TRBJ2-7,TGTGCCAGCAGTCGACGGGGTCCCTACGAGCAGTACTTC,CASSRRGPYEQYF
TRBV5-1,TRBD2,.,TRBJ2-1,TGCGCCAGCAGCTTGAGTCTAGCGGGAGGGAGAGAGCAGTTCTTC,CASSLSLAGGREQFF
TRBV13,TRBD1,.,TRBJ1-4,TGTGCCAGCAGCTTAGGGACAGGGGGTATCGGTGAAAAACTGTTTTTT,CASSLGTGGIGEKLFF